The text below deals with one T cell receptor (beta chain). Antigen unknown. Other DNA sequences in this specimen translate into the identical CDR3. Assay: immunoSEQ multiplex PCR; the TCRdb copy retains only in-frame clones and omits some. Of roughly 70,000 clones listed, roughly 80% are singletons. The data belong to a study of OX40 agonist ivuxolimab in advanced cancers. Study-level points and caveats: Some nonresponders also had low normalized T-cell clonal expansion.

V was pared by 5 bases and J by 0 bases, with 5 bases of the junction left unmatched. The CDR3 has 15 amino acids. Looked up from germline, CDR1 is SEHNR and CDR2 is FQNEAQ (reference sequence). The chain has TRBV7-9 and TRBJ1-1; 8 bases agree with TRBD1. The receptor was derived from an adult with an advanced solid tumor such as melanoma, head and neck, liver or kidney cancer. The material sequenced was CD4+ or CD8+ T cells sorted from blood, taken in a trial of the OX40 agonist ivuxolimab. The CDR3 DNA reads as TGTGCCAGCAGCAGAACAGGGGGACTGAACACTGAAGCTTTCTTT. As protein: CASSRTGGLNTEAFF.